Below, 31 T cell receptor beta chains from the same sample are listed, as sequenced in a study of technical replicates of blood from a handful of donors. Generated by immunoSEQ multiplex PCR, the TCRdb table keeps only in-frame clones and is missing some. The data show roughly 60,000 clones, 75% to 90% seen once. Sequencing was carried out using PBMCs. These receptors were collected from a human donor in good health. Some clones in this sample may be carry-over from other donors' samples.

In its sample, this clone was seen a few times. The chain recombines TRBV7-9 with TRBJ2-3; D may be TRBD2 (6 bases). The CDR3 totals 16 residues. Germline V gene lookup returns CDR1 SEHNR and CDR2 FQNEAQ (reference sequence). V gave up 4 bases and J gave up 4 bases, with 18 bases separating them. CDR3: CASSSGTGKFADTQYF. The CDR3, as DNA: TGTGCCAGCAGCTCAGGGACTGGGAAATTCGCAGATACGCAGTATTTT.

This clone was seen a few times. This chain links TRBV6-5 with TRBJ1-6; weak D call: TRBD1 (6 bases). The CDR3 runs 13 residues. From germline, CDR1 is MNHEY and CDR2 SVGAGI. The V gene lost 5 bases and the J gene lost 10 bases, with 12 bases spanning the gap. In DNA, the CDR3 is TGTGCCAGCAGTCGGGAAACAGGGTCACCCCTCCACTTT. Residues: CASSRETGSPLHF.

The V gene is TRBV19, the J gene TRBJ1-5; a possible D gene is TRBD1 (5 bases). Trimming removed 2 bases at V and 5 bases at J, with 28 bases between. CDR3 length: 20 residues. Per germline, CDR1 LNHDA and CDR2 SQIVND (reference sequence). CDR3 region: CASSITPVAQKWTRDQPQHF. CDR3 DNA: TGTGCCAGTAGTATAACCCCTGTAGCACAAAAATGGACAAGGGATCAGCCCCAGCATTTT.

CDR3 in amino acids: CSVEEAPPRAEAFF. CDR3 DNA sequence: TGCAGCGTTGAAGAAGCTCCTCCGAGAGCTGAAGCTTTCTTT. The V gene is TRBV29-1, the J gene TRBJ1-1; D remains ambiguous. The CDR3 spans 14 residues. The germline gives CDR1 SQVTM, CDR2 ANQGSEA. Trimming took 0 bases from V and 6 from J, leaving 14 bases between them.

This rearrangement joins TRBV2 to TRBJ2-5; D not certain. This CDR3 is 17 amino acids long. Germline V lookup: CDR1 SNHLY, CDR2 FYNNEI. V lost 5 bases and J 1 base, leaving 20 bases between the germline ends. CDR3 bases: TGTGCCAGCAGTAAAAGAATCGTGGGCACGTTCCAAGAGACCCAGTACTTC. Translated: CASSKRIVGTFQETQYF.

The chain employs TRBV2 and TRBJ1-6, with 8 bases matching TRBD1. Trimming removed 6 bases from V and 10 bases from J; junction bases left unmatched: 14. The length of the CDR3 is 16 residues. Germline V gives CDR1 SNHLY, CDR2 FYNNEI. For the CDR3, the DNA is TGTGCCAGCAGGCCCGGACAGGGATCGACAAGGTCACCCCTCCACTTT. This translates into CASRPGQGSTRSPLHF.

The chain employs TRBV5-6 and TRBJ2-5; D is ambiguous. CDR1 SGHDT and CDR2 YYEEEE come from the germline V gene. Between the trimmed V and J ends, which lost 2 bases and 5 bases, there was a span of 4 bases. This CDR3 region has 11 residues. Here the CDR3 DNA reads TGTGCCAGCAGCTTTCATGAGACCCAGTACTTC. This codes for CASSFHETQYF.

Here the CDR3 reads CASGTSHSGNTIYF. The CDR3 bases are TGTGCCAGCGGGACATCTCACTCTGGAAACACCATATATTTT. J is TRBJ1-3 and V is TRBV9; maybe TRBD1 (6 bases). V dropped 7 bases and J dropped 0 bases, with 11 bases sitting between them. Germline V CDR1 and CDR2: SGDLS, YYNGEE. The CDR3 runs to 14 residues.

V is TRBV5-1 and J is TRBJ2-5; D is perhaps TRBD2 (6 bases). Trimming pared 4 bases from V and 5 bases from J, leaving 12 bases between. Germline CDR1 is SGHRS and CDR2 is YFSETQ. This CDR3 contains 13 residues. The DNA of the CDR3 is TGCGCCAGCAGCCCGACTAGTTTGGAGACCCAGTACTTC. Protein sequence: CASSPTSLETQYF.

This rearrangement joins TRBV5-5 to TRBJ1-4; 8 bases agree with TRBD1. Germline CDR1 SGHKS, CDR2 YYEKEE (reference sequence). J lost 7 bases, V lost 7 bases, and 12 bases had no gene match. The CDR3 covers 15 residues. The CDR3 region is CASRTRGQGGEKLFF. As DNA, the CDR3 is TGTGCCAGCCGAACCCGCGGACAGGGTGGTGAAAAACTGTTTTTT.

The chain recombines TRBV7-3 with TRBJ2-2; D may be TRBD1 (5 bases). The CDR3 length is 12 residues. V was cut by 2 bases and J by 7 bases, with 5 bases left in between. Germline CDR1 and CDR2: SGHTA and FQGTGA. CDR3 sequence (DNA): TGTGCCAGCAGCTTACAGGGCGGGGAGCTGTTTTTT. It encodes CASSLQGGELFF.

The chain uses TRBV4-2 and TRBJ2-5, with D possibly TRBD1 on 5 matching bases. Germline V gene data show CDR1 as LGHNA and CDR2 as YNFKEQ. V gave up 1 base and J gave up 5 bases, with 11 bases separating them. The CDR3 is made up of 14 amino acids. The CDR3 reads CASSQAGKGETQYF. The CDR3 coding sequence is TGTGCCAGCAGCCAAGCAGGGAAGGGGGAGACCCAGTACTTC.

This clone was recorded only once. The chain links TRBV10-1 to TRBJ1-3, with 9 bases identical to TRBD1. With 6 bases clipped from V and 4 bases from J, the junction kept 10 bases outside the gene matches. The CDR3 has 16 amino acids. Germline CDR1 reads WNHNN; CDR2 reads SYGVQD (reference sequence). CDR3 nucleotide sequence: TGCGCCAGCAGCCAGACAGGGGGGCTGGCGGGAAACACCATATATTTT. It encodes CASSQTGGLAGNTIYF.

The rearrangement links TRBV7-3 to TRBJ2-7; TRBD1 matches at 9 bases. The V gene's germline CDR1 is SGHTA and CDR2 FQGTGA. CDR3 size: 14 residues. The V segment lost 3 bases and the J segment 3 bases; nucleotides outside the gene matches: 3. The CDR3 nucleotides read TGTGCCAGCAGCTTCACAGGGGGCGGCTACGAGCAGTACTTC. The encoded protein is CASSFTGGGYEQYF.

This rearrangement joins TRBV6-1 to TRBJ1-2; TRBD1 might be the D (5 bases). In germline, CDR1 is MNHNS, CDR2 SASEGT. V was clipped by 6 bases and J by 4 bases, with 12 bases between them. The CDR3 totals 13 residues. CDR3: CASRERGSYGYTF. The CDR3 nucleotides are TGTGCCAGCAGAGAGCGGGGGAGCTATGGCTACACCTTC.

This clone turned up a few times. J is TRBJ2-7 and V is TRBV11-1, with TRBD2 identical over 11 bases. With 1 base clipped from V and 7 bases from J, the junction kept 3 bases outside the gene matches. CDR3 size: 14 residues. Germline V gene lookup returns CDR1 SGHAT and CDR2 FQDESV (reference sequence). CDR3 bases: TGTGCCAGCAGCTTAGGCAGGACTAGCGGGGAGCAGTACTTC. It encodes CASSLGRTSGEQYF.

The chain couples TRBV4-2 to TRBJ1-2, with 11 nucleotides matching TRBD1. The V gene's germline CDR1 is LGHNA and CDR2 YNFKEQ. The CDR3 consists of 15 residues. J gave up 3 bases and V 3 bases, and 3 bases lay outside the gene matches. CDR3 loop: CASSQDRGLDYGYTF. The CDR3 DNA follows: TGTGCCAGCAGCCAGGACAGGGGGCTAGACTATGGCTACACCTTC.

J is TRBJ1-2 and V is TRBV7-2; TRBD1 might be the D (5 bases). Trimming pared 5 bases from V and 4 bases from J, leaving 14 bases between. This CDR3 is 14 amino acids long. CDR1 and CDR2 from the germline V gene are SGHTA and FQGNSA. This CDR3 reads CASSLSTAGYGYTF. The DNA for the CDR3 is TGTGCCAGCAGCCTTTCGACAGCGGGCTATGGCTACACCTTC.

The V gene is TRBV4-3, the J gene TRBJ2-1; 7 bases map to TRBD2. The CDR3 spans 14 residues. V was pared by 7 bases and J by 6 bases, with 9 bases of the junction left unmatched. The germline CDR1 and CDR2 sequences are LGHNA and YSLEER. The CDR3 DNA reads as TGCGCCAGCACTCCCGGACTAGTCAGCAATGAGCAGTTCTTC. Encoded protein: CASTPGLVSNEQFF.

The V and J genes are TRBV19 and TRBJ1-2; D ambiguous. The CDR3 is 13 amino acids. Germline-derived CDR1 and CDR2 are LNHDA and SQIVND (reference sequence). V was pared by 3 bases and J by 9 bases, with 14 bases between. CDR3 nucleotides: TGTGCCAGTAGTATGAGGTCCCGTGCGAGCTACACCTTC. This translates into CASSMRSRASYTF.

V gene TRBV6-5 combines with J gene TRBJ1-5; D gene unclear. Germline V gene data show CDR1 as MNHEY and CDR2 as SVGAGI. The V end was cut by 0 bases, the J end by 4 bases, with 7 bases between. The length of the CDR3 is 14 residues. CDR3 nucleotide sequence: TGTGCCAGCAGTTACTCACGAGGGAATCAGCCCCAGCATTTT. It encodes CASSYSRGNQPQHF.

The chain uses TRBV6-5 and TRBJ1-2; 9 bases are shared with TRBD1. CDR3 size: 13 residues. V was pared by 4 bases and J by 5 bases, with 2 bases of the junction left unmatched. Germline assignment: CDR1 MNHEY and CDR2 SVGAGI. CDR3 protein: CASSWDRAYGYTF. The CDR3 bases are TGTGCCAGCAGTTGGGACAGGGCGTATGGCTACACCTTC.

The V call is TRBV2, the J call TRBJ2-7; D not resolved. V was cut by 0 bases and J by 3 bases, with 9 bases left in between. Germline CDR1 SNHLY, CDR2 FYNNEI. The CDR3 is 14 residues long. The CDR3 is CASSEALAVYEQYF. CDR3 sequence (DNA): TGTGCCAGCAGTGAAGCGCTGGCAGTCTACGAGCAGTACTTC. The whole variable domain, filled in from reference TRBV2 and TRBJ2-7, reads EPEVTQTPSHQVTQMGQEVILRCVPISNHLYFYWYRQILGQKVEFLVSFYNNEISEKSEIFDDQFSVERPDGSNFTLKIRSTKLEDSAMYFCASSEALAVYEQYFGPGTRLTVT.

The V call is TRBV10-3, the J call TRBJ2-5; 13 positions match TRBD2. With V trimmed by 7 bases and J by 2 bases, 4 bases remained unmatched. The germline V gene has CDR1 ENHRY and CDR2 SYGVKD. This CDR3 region has 15 residues. CDR3 region: CAIKTSGGQQETQYF. The CDR3 DNA sequence: TGTGCCATCAAGACTAGCGGGGGGCAACAAGAGACCCAGTACTTC.

The chain uses TRBV2 and TRBJ1-3, with no clear D. The V gene lost 6 bases and the J gene lost 2 bases, with 8 bases spanning the gap. CDR3 length equals 13 residues. Looked up from germline, CDR1 is SNHLY and CDR2 is FYNNEI. The CDR3 protein is CASRPPAGNTIYF. The DNA for the CDR3 is TGTGCCAGCAGACCGCCAGCTGGAAACACCATATATTTT.

The chain couples TRBV5-1 to TRBJ2-1; 9 bases are a match to TRBD2. The germline gives CDR1 SGHRS, CDR2 YFSETQ. The ends lost 4 bases at V and 8 bases at J; junction bases unmatched: 13. The length of the CDR3 is 16 residues. As DNA, the CDR3 is TGCGCCAGCAGCCCGTTAGCGGGGGCGGTTACCGATGAGCAGTTCTTC. It encodes CASSPLAGAVTDEQFF.

The rearrangement uses TRBV30 and TRBJ1-2; D is uncertain. The CDR3 totals 11 residues. CDR1 GTSNPN and CDR2 SVGIG come from the germline V gene (reference sequence). The V end lost 4 bases, the J end lost 2 bases, and 5 bases lay between the germline ends. The CDR3 nucleotides read TGTGCCTGGACCACAAACTATGGCTACACCTTC. Translated: CAWTTNYGYTF.

The sample holds one count of this clone. The chain uses TRBV2 and TRBJ2-5, with D unresolved. There are 11 residues in the CDR3. Looked up from germline, CDR1 is SNHLY and CDR2 is FYNNEI. Trimming took 4 bases from V and 5 from J, leaving 5 bases between them. CDR3 nucleotide sequence: TGTGCCAGCAGTGCGCGGGAGACCCAGTACTTC. Protein sequence: CASSARETQYF.

This clone was detected only once. The chain links TRBV6-5 to TRBJ2-1, with 8 positions matching TRBD2. J gave up 7 bases and V 10 bases, and 12 bases lay outside the gene matches. Germline loops: CDR1 MNHEY, CDR2 SVGAGI. The CDR3 spans 14 residues. CDR3: CATRVREGRNEQFF. As DNA, the CDR3 is TGTGCCACCCGAGTCCGGGAGGGCCGGAATGAGCAGTTCTTC.

The CDR3 DNA reads as TGTGCCAGCCGCCCTGGGAGGACTAGCGGTTACAATGAGCAGTTCTTC. This sequence encodes CASRPGRTSGYNEQFF. The rearrangement links TRBV9 to TRBJ2-1, with 10 bases matching TRBD2. Losses at the gene ends were 7 bases for V and 4 bases for J; bases not matched to a gene: 11. CDR1 SGDLS and CDR2 YYNGEE come from the germline V gene. This CDR3 comprises 16 residues.

This chain connects TRBV25-1 to TRBJ2-1; 9 positions match TRBD1. J was trimmed by 8 bases and V by 2 bases; bases with no gene match: 4. Germline V lookup: CDR1 MGHDK, CDR2 SYGVNS. The CDR3 contains 14 residues. The CDR3: CASSEGDRVDEQFF. The DNA of the CDR3 is TGTGCCAGCAGTGAAGGGGACAGGGTGGATGAGCAGTTCTTC.